The T cell receptor (beta chain) under discussion was sequenced for a study of yellow fever vaccine responses in identical twins. Whole-study results and caveats: Vaccine-induced T cell responses in twins were reportedly observed to appear partly convergent, partly personalized.

With respect to this clonotype: Its antigen is not identified.

MiXCR, run by TCRdb on the RT-PCR reads, gives a single entry per CDR3 protein. The sample carries around 20,000 distinct CDR3 sequences, just over 60% recorded once. The CDR3 consists of 17 residues. Trimming shortened V by 2 bases and J by 5 bases, and 22 bases separated the two germline ends. The germline CDR1 and CDR2 sequences are DFQATT and SNEGSKA (reference sequence). This clonotype was obtained from a woman aged 18-35 years who received the yellow fever vaccine. This sequence joins TRBV20-1 and TRBJ2-1; D uncertain. The starting material was T cells from blood (PBMCs), unsorted or a sorted subset (not recorded which), obtained before or after yellow fever vaccination (not recorded which). DNA for the CDR3: TGCAGTGCTAGATACCCCAATGGCCCTTTATCTGACAATGAGCAGTTCTTC. Its protein is CSARYPNGPLSDNEQFF.